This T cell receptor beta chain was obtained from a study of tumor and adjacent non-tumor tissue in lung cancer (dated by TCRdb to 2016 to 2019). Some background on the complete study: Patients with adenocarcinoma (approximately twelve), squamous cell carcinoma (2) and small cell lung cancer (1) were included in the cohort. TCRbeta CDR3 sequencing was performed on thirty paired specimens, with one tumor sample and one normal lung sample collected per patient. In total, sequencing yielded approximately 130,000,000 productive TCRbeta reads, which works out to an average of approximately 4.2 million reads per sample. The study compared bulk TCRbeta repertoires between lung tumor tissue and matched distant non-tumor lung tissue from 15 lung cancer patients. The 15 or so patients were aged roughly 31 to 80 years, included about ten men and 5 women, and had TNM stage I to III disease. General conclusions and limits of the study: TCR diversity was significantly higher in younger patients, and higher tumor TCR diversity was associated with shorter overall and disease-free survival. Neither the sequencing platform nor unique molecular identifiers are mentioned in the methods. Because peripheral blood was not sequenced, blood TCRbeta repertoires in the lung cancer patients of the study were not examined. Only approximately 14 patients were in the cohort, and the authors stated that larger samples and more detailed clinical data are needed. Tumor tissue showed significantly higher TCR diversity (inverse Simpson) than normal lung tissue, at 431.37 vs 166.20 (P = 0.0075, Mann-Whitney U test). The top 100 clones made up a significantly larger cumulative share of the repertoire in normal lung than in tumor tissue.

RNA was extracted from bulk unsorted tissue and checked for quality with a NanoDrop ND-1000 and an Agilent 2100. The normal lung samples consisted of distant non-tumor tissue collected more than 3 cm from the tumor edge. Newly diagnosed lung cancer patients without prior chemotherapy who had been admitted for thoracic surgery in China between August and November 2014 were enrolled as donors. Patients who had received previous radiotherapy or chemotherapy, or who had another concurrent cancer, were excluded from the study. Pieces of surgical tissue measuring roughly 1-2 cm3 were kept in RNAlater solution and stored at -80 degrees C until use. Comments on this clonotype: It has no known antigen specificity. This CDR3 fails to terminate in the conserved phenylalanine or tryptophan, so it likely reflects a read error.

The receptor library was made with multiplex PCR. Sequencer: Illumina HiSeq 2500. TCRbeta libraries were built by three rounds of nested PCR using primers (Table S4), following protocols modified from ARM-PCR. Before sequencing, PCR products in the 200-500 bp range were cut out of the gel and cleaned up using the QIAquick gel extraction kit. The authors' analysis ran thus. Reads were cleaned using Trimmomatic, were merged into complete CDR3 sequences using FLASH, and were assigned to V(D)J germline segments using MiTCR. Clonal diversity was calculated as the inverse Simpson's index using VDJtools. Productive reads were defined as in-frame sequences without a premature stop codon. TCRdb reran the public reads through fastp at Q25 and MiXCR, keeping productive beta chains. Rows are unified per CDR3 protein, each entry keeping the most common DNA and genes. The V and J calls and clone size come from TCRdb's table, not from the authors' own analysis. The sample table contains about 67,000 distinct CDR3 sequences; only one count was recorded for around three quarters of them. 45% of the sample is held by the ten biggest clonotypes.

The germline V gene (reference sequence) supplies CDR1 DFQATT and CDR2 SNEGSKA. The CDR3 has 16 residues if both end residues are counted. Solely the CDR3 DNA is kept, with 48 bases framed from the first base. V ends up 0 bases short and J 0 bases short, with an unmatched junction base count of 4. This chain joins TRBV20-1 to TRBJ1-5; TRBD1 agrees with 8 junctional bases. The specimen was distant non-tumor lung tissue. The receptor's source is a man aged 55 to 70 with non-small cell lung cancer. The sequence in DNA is TGCAGTGCTAGAGATGACAGGGGACATAGCAATCAGCCCCAGCATTCT. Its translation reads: CSARDDRGHSNQPQHS.